This T cell receptor beta chain was identified during a study of T cell changes during pregnancy in multiple sclerosis (dated by TCRdb to between 2019 and 2020). Broadly, across the study: In women with multiple sclerosis, the researchers looked at how the T cell repertoire shifted as pregnancy progressed.

CDR1 and CDR2 are read off the germline V gene as MNHNS and SASEGT. Trimming accounts for 11 bases at V and 7 bases at J, while the number of junction bases matched to no gene is 11. There are 14 amino acids in the CDR3, from cysteine to phenylalanine inclusive. Of the read, only the CDR3 DNA is kept; its 42 bases are in frame from base 1. Receptor amplification or capture employed the immunoSEQ multiplex PCR assay. This is the immuneACCESS table as TCRdb keeps it, with only in-frame sequences that have V and J called. A part of the clones is gone; compared with another copy, unresolved V genes explain less than half, and the rest is unexplained. Across this sample there are roughly 24,000 clones, with about 87% seen only once. Around 0.93% of the sample belongs to the ten largest clones. Turning to this clone: Its antigen is still unknown. Nothing much larger sits one base from this clone, and base qualities are not available.

The specimen comprised CD4+ T cells from peripheral blood mononuclear cells, sampled in the second trimester of pregnancy. The source of this sequence is a female donor in good health, enrolled as a control in a pregnancy study. The chain is encoded by TRBV6-1 joined to TRBJ1-6; 7 central bases correspond to TRBD1. This receptor has the CDR3 CALKGAGGNSPLHF. The sequence in DNA is TGTGCCCTCAAAGGGGCAGGGGGGAATTCACCCCTCCACTTT.